Following are 30 T cell receptor beta chains from one sample sequenced in a study of early T cells in non-severe SARS-CoV-2 infection. TCRdb re-derived calls from the 5' RACE reads in MiXCR, one entry per CDR3 protein. The table lists about 66,000 distinct CDR3 sequences, less than 15% of them singletons, with almost 8.5% in the top ten. Sequencing was performed on whole blood. Receptors originate from an adult who was a healthcare worker with PCR-confirmed SARS-CoV-2 infection or an uninfected control (not recorded which).

This clonotype showed up many times. The gene calls are TRBV27 and TRBJ2-5; either TRBD1 or TRBD2 may fit D (6 bases each). CDR3 length: 16 residues. Germline V CDR1 and CDR2: MNHEY, SMNVEV (reference sequence). Trimming stripped 0 bases from V and 5 bases from J, with 16 bases between. In DNA form, the CDR3 reads TGTGCCAGCAGTTTATCCTTCAACAGGGCGGGGGAGACCCAGTACTTC. Its protein is CASSLSFNRAGETQYF.

The chain employs TRBV29-1 and TRBJ2-1, with D possibly called TRBD1 or TRBD2 (6 bases each). Germline V gives CDR1 SQVTM, CDR2 ANQGSEA. V shed 0 bases and J shed 0 bases, with 21 bases lying between them. CDR3 size: 19 residues. This chain's CDR3 is CSVEDLGGGTFISYNEQFF. The DNA of the CDR3 is TGCAGCGTTGAAGATCTGGGGGGCGGGACCTTTATCTCCTACAATGAGCAGTTCTTC.

This clonotype came up many times. This chain uses TRBV5-1 with TRBJ2-7; D call uncertain. The germline CDR1 and CDR2 sequences are SGHRS and YFSETQ. The CDR3 covers 15 residues. V was trimmed by 0 bases and J by 6 bases, leaving 16 bases between them. The CDR3 here is CASSLERVASGEQYF. Here the CDR3 DNA reads TGCGCCAGCAGCTTGGAACGGGTCGCCTCGGGCGAGCAGTACTTC. Based on the CDR3 plus reference TRBV5-1 and TRBJ2-7, the full variable domain is KAGVTQTPRYLIKTRGQQVTLSCSPISGHRSVSWYQQTPGQGLQFLFEYFSETQRNKGNFPGRFSGRQFSNSRSEMNVSTLELGDSALYLCASSLERVASGEQYFGPGTRLTVT.

This clonotype was counted between two and nine times. The chain has TRBV29-1 and TRBJ1-2; D not certain. CDR1 and CDR2 (germline): SQVTM, ANQGSEA. CDR3 length: 10 amino acids. Trimming shortened V by 6 bases and J by 0 bases, and 2 bases separated the two germline ends. CDR3 in DNA: TGCAGCGTATCTAACTATGGCTACACCTTC. Residues: CSVSNYGYTF.

Ten or more counts support this clonotype. The V and J genes are TRBV5-1 and TRBJ1-2, with D uncertain. CDR3 length equals 12 residues. V lost 4 bases and J 2 bases, leaving 6 bases between the germline ends. CDR1 and CDR2 from the germline V gene are SGHRS and YFSETQ. CDR3 nucleotide sequence: TGCGCCAGCAGCCCCACGAACTATGGCTACACCTTC. It codes for CASSPTNYGYTF.

V is TRBV10-3 and J is TRBJ2-5, with D perhaps assigned TRBD1 or TRBD2 (6 bases each). V was cut by 10 bases and J by 4 bases, with 13 bases left in between. Germline loops: CDR1 ENHRY, CDR2 SYGVKD. The CDR3 is 12 residues long. The CDR3 loop reads CATKGGLETQYF. CDR3 nucleotides: TGTGCCACCAAGGGGGGCCTAGAGACCCAGTACTTC.

Only a few counts were recorded for this clonotype. This chain joins TRBV10-3 and TRBJ2-1; 12 bases are shared with TRBD2. Per the germline V gene, CDR1 is ENHRY and CDR2 is SYGVKD. The CDR3 is 16 amino acids. V shed 6 bases and J 4 bases; nucleotides not matched to a gene: 7. CDR3 sequence (DNA): TGTGCCATCAGGTCGACTAGCGGGAGTAAATACAATGAGCAGTTCTTC. Translation: CAIRSTSGSKYNEQFF.

This clonotype was counted between two and nine times. The chain carries TRBV7-6 and TRBJ1-4; TRBD1 might be the D (5 bases). This CDR3 has 14 residues. Between the trimmed V and J ends, which lost 1 base and 8 bases, there was a span of 11 bases. The germline V gene has CDR1 SGHVS and CDR2 FNYEAQ. DNA for the CDR3: TGTGCCAGCAGCTTAGGAACAGGAAGGGAAAAACTGTTTTTT. Translated, it gives CASSLGTGREKLFF. Filled out from reference TRBV7-6 and TRBJ1-4, the complete variable domain reads GAGVSQSPRYKVTKRGQDVALRCDPISGHVSLYWYRQALGQGPEFLTYFNYEAQQDKSGLPNDRFSAERPEGSISTLTIQRTEQRDSAMYRCASSLGTGREKLFFGSGTQLSVL.

The gene calls are TRBV2 and TRBJ2-7, with 7 bases fitting TRBD2. The V gene end was trimmed by 7 bases and the J gene end by 12 bases; junction bases not matched to a gene: 9. Germline V gene sequence: CDR1 SNHLY, CDR2 FYNNEI. The CDR3 covers 11 residues. For the CDR3, the DNA is TGTGCCAGCAAATATAGCGGGTCACCGTACTTC. Residues: CASKYSGSPYF.

This clonotype appeared a few times. The gene calls are TRBV28 and TRBJ2-7; D is unresolved. The CDR3 is 12 residues long. V lost 4 bases and J lost 3, with 7 bases in between. In germline, CDR1 is MDHEN, CDR2 SYDVKM. The CDR3 loop reads CASSSRVYEQYF. Written as DNA, the CDR3 is TGTGCCAGCAGTTCTAGGGTCTACGAGCAGTACTTC.

This clonotype was seen ten or more times. The chain carries TRBV5-4 and TRBJ2-5; no clear D gene. The CDR3 covers 14 residues. The V and J ends lost 0 bases and 1 base respectively, with 7 bases between them. Germline V gene data show CDR1 as SGHNT and CDR2 as YYREEE (reference sequence). CDR3 sequence (DNA): TGTGCCAGCAGCTTGGTTGGAGTCCAAGAGACCCAGTACTTC. Translated, it gives CASSLVGVQETQYF.

V and J are TRBV3-1 and TRBJ2-1, with D possibly called TRBD1 or TRBD2 (5 bases each). The germline CDR1 and CDR2 sequences are LGHDT and YNNKEL (reference sequence). The CDR3 contains 14 residues. The ends were cut back, 2 bases at V and 7 bases at J, with 12 bases in the middle. CDR3 sequence: CASSQWGPGNEQFF. DNA for the CDR3: TGTGCCAGCAGCCAATGGGGACCGGGGAATGAGCAGTTCTTC.

This clonotype was counted only a few times. The chain recombines TRBV7-2 with TRBJ2-1, with TRBD2 matching 8 bases. This CDR3 is 16 amino acids long. With V trimmed by 3 bases and J by 5 bases, 9 bases remained unmatched. CDR1 and CDR2 (germline): SGHTA, FQGNSA. CDR3 DNA sequence: TGTGCCAGCAGCTTGGGGAGCGGGGGAGTGAACAATGAGCAGTTCTTC. This gives the protein CASSLGSGGVNNEQFF.

This clonotype was counted a few times. CDR3 sequence: CASSTYTGLLTEAFF. DNA of the CDR3: TGTGCCAGCAGTACTTACACGGGCCTACTTACTGAAGCTTTCTTT. The chain carries TRBV12-3 or TRBV12-4 and TRBJ1-1, with unresolved D. The CDR3 is 15 amino acids. Trimming shortened V by 5 bases and J by 5 bases, and 18 bases separated the two germline ends.

The chain employs TRBV29-1 and TRBJ1-1; D is ambiguous. The V gene's germline CDR1 is SQVTM and CDR2 ANQGSEA. There are 11 residues in the CDR3. V lost 4 bases and J 1 base, leaving 4 bases between the germline ends. The chain's CDR3 is CSVVKNTEAFF. The CDR3 nucleotides are TGCAGCGTTGTAAAGAACACTGAAGCTTTCTTT.

Only a few counts were recorded for this clonotype. The chain links TRBV3-1 to TRBJ2-1; D gene unclear. This CDR3 spans 15 amino acids. V lost 0 bases, J lost 1 base, and 7 bases lay in between. Looked up from germline, CDR1 is LGHDT and CDR2 is YNNKEL (reference sequence). CDR3 sequence (DNA): TGTGCCAGCAGCCAAGACTCGAATTCCTACAATGAGCAGTTCTTC. This gives the protein CASSQDSNSYNEQFF.

The V and J genes are TRBV3-1 and TRBJ2-3; 11 positions match TRBD2. V shed 0 bases and J 0 bases; nucleotides not matched to a gene: 5. CDR1 LGHDT and CDR2 YNNKEL come from the germline V gene (reference sequence). The CDR3 is 18 amino acids. The CDR3 nucleotides are TGTGCCAGCAGCCAAGAAGGGACTAGCGGCAAAAGCACAGATACGCAGTATTTT. It encodes CASSQEGTSGKSTDTQYF.

There are many counts of this clonotype. The chain links TRBV11-1 to TRBJ2-5; tentatively, D is TRBD1 (6 bases). V dropped 4 bases and J dropped 5 bases, with 17 bases sitting between them. This CDR3 has 15 amino acids. Germline-derived CDR1 and CDR2 are SGHAT and FQDESV (reference sequence). CDR3 sequence reads: CASSSRGPSIETQYF. The CDR3 nucleotides read TGTGCCAGCAGCTCCAGGGGCCCCTCCATCGAGACCCAGTACTTC.

Only a few counts were recorded for this clonotype. V usage is TRBV20-1 and J usage is TRBJ2-3; maybe TRBD2 (5 bases). V gave up 3 bases and J gave up 2 bases, with 15 bases separating them. This CDR3 contains 15 residues. From germline, CDR1 is DFQATT and CDR2 SNEGSKA (reference sequence). The CDR3 is CSASTEETNTDTQYF. The CDR3 bases are TGCAGTGCTAGCACAGAAGAGACTAACACAGATACGCAGTATTTT.

This clonotype was seen repeatedly, ten times or more. V is TRBV3-1 and J is TRBJ1-4; D perhaps matches TRBD1 (5 bases). The CDR3 sequence is 15 residues long. The germline V and J ends were trimmed by 6 bases and 4 bases, with 15 bases remaining between them. Germline loops: CDR1 LGHDT, CDR2 YNNKEL (reference sequence). The CDR3 region has the DNA TGTGCCAGCAGTCCTTCCAGGGCTATTAATGAAAAACTGTTTTTT. Amino acid sequence: CASSPSRAINEKLFF.

The V call is TRBV28, the J call TRBJ1-6; possibly TRBD1 for D (6 bases). This CDR3 comprises 15 residues. V was trimmed by 6 bases and J by 9 bases, leaving 18 bases between them. Germline-derived CDR1 and CDR2 are MDHEN and SYDVKM. In DNA, the CDR3 is TGTGCCAGCAGCCCCAGCAGGGGCAAAGGTTCACCCCTCCACTTT. Translation gives CASSPSRGKGSPLHF. Using reference TRBV28 and TRBJ1-6 for the parts outside the CDR3, the full variable domain is DVKVTQSSRYLVKRTGEKVFLECVQDMDHENMFWYRQDPGLGLRLIYFSYDVKMKEKGDIPEGYSVSREKKERFSLILESASTNQTSMYLCASSPSRGKGSPLHFGNGTRLTVT.

This clonotype appeared a few times. The V gene is TRBV24-1, the J gene TRBJ1-3; D uncertain. Trimming shortened V by 2 bases and J by 0 bases, and 10 bases separated the two germline ends. The CDR3 is 16 amino acids. Germline CDR1 reads KGHDR; CDR2 reads SFDVKD. As DNA, the CDR3 is TGTGCCACCAGTGATTCGACCCCAAGCTCTGGAAACACCATATATTTT. Protein product: CATSDSTPSSGNTIYF.

This clonotype occurred many times. The rearrangement links TRBV6-2 or TRBV6-3 to TRBJ2-5; D gene ambiguous. The CDR3 is 14 amino acids. V lost 1 base, J lost 1 base, and 7 bases lay in between. Per the germline V gene, CDR1 is MNHEY and CDR2 is SVGEGT. CDR3 nucleotides: TGTGCCAGCAGTTACTGGCCCGCCCAAGAGACCCAGTACTTC. Protein product: CASSYWPAQETQYF.

This clonotype was counted at least ten times. The chain uses TRBV7-9 and TRBJ1-2; D not certain. Germline CDR1 SEHNR, CDR2 FQNEAQ (reference sequence). Deletions cut 2 bases from V and 6 bases from J, with 4 bases between. The CDR3 has 11 residues. The CDR3 loop is CASSLYDGYTF. The CDR3 bases are TGTGCCAGCAGCTTATACGATGGCTACACCTTC.

In this sample, this clonotype turned up many times. The chain joins TRBV28 to TRBJ2-6, with TRBD1 matching over 8 bases. The CDR3 is made up of 15 amino acids. CDR1 MDHEN and CDR2 SYDVKM come from the germline V gene. V shed 6 bases and J 9 bases; nucleotides not matched to a gene: 10. The CDR3 is CASSQPWTGHNVLTF. The CDR3 nucleotides are TGTGCCAGCAGCCAGCCGTGGACAGGGCACAACGTCCTGACTTTC. Variable domain in full (rest from reference TRBV28 and TRBJ2-6): DVKVTQSSRYLVKRTGEKVFLECVQDMDHENMFWYRQDPGLGLRLIYFSYDVKMKEKGDIPEGYSVSREKKERFSLILESASTNQTSMYLCASSQPWTGHNVLTFGAGSRLTVL.

The rearrangement uses TRBV9 and TRBJ2-3; D gene ambiguous. Deletions cut 0 bases from V and 0 bases from J, with 14 bases between. The CDR3 consists of 17 residues. The germline V gene has CDR1 SGDLS and CDR2 YYNGEE. In DNA form, the CDR3 reads TGTGCCAGCAGCGTAGTAGGAGTGCTCACTAGCACAGATACGCAGTATTTT. Translating it yields CASSVVGVLTSTDTQYF.

Concerning this clonotype itself: One end of the junction varies from germline; a read error may be responsible. The chain recombines TRBV7-2 with TRBJ1-1; 7 bases align to TRBD1. There are 15 residues in the CDR3. Germline V gene sequence: CDR1 SGHTA, CDR2 FQGNSA. This CDR3 is CASSFTGTANTEVFF. DNA for the CDR3: TGTGCCAGCAGCTTCACCGGGACAGCCAACACTGAAGTTTTCTTT.

There are a few counts of this clonotype. The V and J genes are TRBV7-6 and TRBJ2-2; TRBD2 agrees at 7 bases. Per the germline V gene, CDR1 is SGHVS and CDR2 is FNYEAQ. This CDR3 contains 16 residues. The V segment lost 5 bases and the J segment 7 bases; nucleotides outside the gene matches: 13. The CDR3 loop is CASSPRVREDGGELFF. The CDR3 bases are TGTGCCAGCAGCCCCCGGGTCCGGGAGGATGGCGGGGAGCTGTTTTTT.

V and J are TRBV11-2 and TRBJ2-3, with TRBD1 identical over 8 bases. This CDR3 comprises 15 residues. Trimming removed 5 bases from V and 5 bases from J; junction bases left unmatched: 9. Germline lookup yields CDR1 SGHAT and CDR2 FQNNGV. CDR3 DNA sequence: TGTGCCAGCAGCACCTCCGGGACAGGCGTAGATACGCAGTATTTT. Protein sequence: CASSTSGTGVDTQYF.

The rearrangement uses TRBV30 and TRBJ2-3; D remains ambiguous. Trimming stripped 2 bases from V and 0 bases from J, with 12 bases between. The CDR3 runs 15 residues. The germline V gene has CDR1 GTSNPN and CDR2 SVGIG (reference sequence). This CDR3 is CAWSLLQPSTDTQYF. CDR3 bases: TGTGCCTGGAGTCTATTACAGCCCAGCACAGATACGCAGTATTTT.